What follows are 21 T cell receptor beta chains derived from one specimen sequenced in a study of blood T cells in healthy people across ages. A J-beta primer mix and a sample-barcoded 5' primer were used in a second PCR of roughly 6 to 12 cycles. TCRdb reanalysed the 5' RACE reads using MiXCR and keeps one entry per CDR3 protein. Of more than 450,000 distinct CDR3 sequences listed, 27% are singletons. The sample also formed part of further work on T cells of mothers and their children.

The sequencing input was blood. These TCRs come from a boy aged 2 to 10 in good health.

This clonotype was seen a few times. The CDR3 loop reads CAVGSSQGDNEKLFF. DNA of the CDR3: TGTGCCGTAGGGTCCTCACAAGGAGATAATGAAAAACTGTTTTTT. The genes are TRBV10-3 and TRBJ1-4; D is undetermined. This CDR3 comprises 15 residues. Germline CDR1 ENHRY, CDR2 SYGVKD. Trimming removed 11 bases at V and 4 bases at J, with 20 bases between.

The V and J genes are TRBV11-2 and TRBJ1-1, with 9 bases fitting TRBD1. Germline CDR1 SGHAT, CDR2 FQNNGV. The CDR3 runs 16 residues. V lost 5 bases and J lost 0; bases outside the gene matches: 7. In nucleotides, the CDR3 is TGTGCCAGCAGCCCGAGGACAGGGGATATGAACACTGAAGCTTTCTTT. Its translation is CASSPRTGDMNTEAFF.

This clonotype has a handful of counts. The V call is TRBV20-1, the J call TRBJ2-5; 10 bases line up with TRBD1. This CDR3 region has 15 residues. Per germline, CDR1 DFQATT and CDR2 SNEGSKA (reference sequence). V trimming: 4 bases; J trimming: 2 bases; junction bases outside the gene matches: 7. In DNA form, the CDR3 reads TGCAGTGCTACAGGGGGGACAGGGGATCAAGAGACCCAGTACTTC. Its translation: CSATGGTGDQETQYF.

DNA for the CDR3: TGTGCCAGCAGTTGGGGCAGGGGTGACGAGCAGTACTTC. It specifies CASSWGRGDEQYF. This chain uses TRBV27 with TRBJ2-5; tentatively, D is TRBD1 (6 bases). TRBJ2-7 explains the end of the DNA better; the J call may be wrong. Looked up from germline, CDR1 is MNHEY and CDR2 is SMNVEV (reference sequence). The CDR3 has 13 amino acids.

This CDR3 reads CASSVGHLNEKLFF. CDR3 DNA: TGTGCCAGCAGCGTGGGACACCTAAATGAAAAACTGTTTTTT. V usage is TRBV9 and J usage is TRBJ1-4, with D tentatively TRBD1 (6 bases). The CDR3 covers 14 residues. Trimming removed 2 bases from V and 5 bases from J, with 10 bases in between. CDR1 is SGDLS and CDR2 is YYNGEE in the germline V gene. Filled out from reference TRBV9 and TRBJ1-4, the complete variable domain reads DSGVTQTPKHLITATGQRVTLRCSPRSGDLSVYWYQQSLDQGLQFLIQYYNGEERAKGNILERFSAQQFPDLHSELNLSSLELGDSALYFCASSVGHLNEKLFFGSGTQLSVL.

This chain uses TRBV3-1 with TRBJ2-5, with D unclear. Between the trimmed V and J ends, which lost 6 bases and 5 bases, there was a span of 19 bases. CDR1 is LGHDT and CDR2 is YNNKEL in the germline V gene (reference sequence). CDR3 length: 15 amino acids. As DNA, the CDR3 is TGTGCCAGCAGTCGAGGTCCCGGTTTGGTGGAGACCCAGTACTTC. It specifies CASSRGPGLVETQYF.

This clonotype has a handful of counts. The CDR3 is CASKRGSPGELFF. The CDR3 DNA reads TGCGCCAGCAAACGGGGGAGCCCTGGGGAGCTGTTTTTT. J is TRBJ2-2 and V is TRBV5-1, with D possibly matching TRBD2 (6 bases). There are 13 residues in the CDR3. The germline V gene has CDR1 SGHRS and CDR2 YFSETQ. V was shortened by 6 bases and J by 8 bases, with 14 bases between the two germline ends.

The gene calls are TRBV7-2 and TRBJ2-5; TRBD2 matches 11 bases. The tail of the sequence fits TRBJ2-7 better, so the J call may be wrong. CDR1 and CDR2 from the germline V gene are SGHTA and FQGNSA. The CDR3 runs 15 residues. This chain's CDR3 is CASSLTGLADYEQYF. The CDR3 nucleotides are TGTGCCAGCAGCTTAACGGGACTAGCGGATTACGAGCAGTACTTC.

This chain connects TRBV20-1 to TRBJ2-1; 8 nucleotides line up with TRBD1. The CDR3 sequence is 15 residues long. The junction had 8 bases not matched to a gene; V was cut back by 3 bases and J by 4 bases. The germline gives CDR1 DFQATT, CDR2 SNEGSKA (reference sequence). In nucleotides, the CDR3 is TGCAGTGCTAGGTCGACAGGGGAATTTTACAATGAGCAGTTCTTC. Protein product: CSARSTGEFYNEQFF.

The chain recombines TRBV29-1 with TRBJ2-3; 11 bases agree with TRBD2. Germline V gives CDR1 SQVTM, CDR2 ANQGSEA. Germline trimming cut 7 bases from V and 3 bases from J; bases unmatched to any gene: 3. The CDR3 runs 13 residues. CDR3 sequence (DNA): TGCAGCGCCTTAGCGGGAGGGACAGATACGCAGTATTTT. Translation gives CSALAGGTDTQYF.

This chain joins TRBV5-1 and TRBJ1-1, with TRBD1 as a possible D gene (5 bases). The CDR3 runs 13 residues. V shed 0 bases and J shed 8 bases, with 11 bases lying between them. The germline gives CDR1 SGHRS, CDR2 YFSETQ. The CDR3 sequence is CASSLVEGREAFF. CDR3 in DNA: TGCGCCAGCAGCTTGGTTGAGGGACGGGAAGCTTTCTTT.

The rearrangement uses TRBV7-9 and TRBJ2-2; D is ambiguous. The CDR3 is 13 amino acids. V lost 5 bases to trimming and J lost 5 bases, with 9 bases between them. Germline V gene sequence: CDR1 SEHNR, CDR2 FQNEAQ (reference sequence). For the CDR3, the DNA is TGTGCCAGCAGCGACCCAGGAACCGGGGAGCTGTTTTTT. It translates to CASSDPGTGELFF.

The DNA for the CDR3 is TGCGCCAGCAGCTTGGACCGAATGCGGCCAGATACGCAGTATTTT. Its protein product is CASSLDRMRPDTQYF. The chain links TRBV5-1 to TRBJ2-3, with unresolved D. Between the trimmed V and J ends, which lost 0 bases and 4 bases, there was a span of 12 bases. The CDR3 runs to 15 residues. Per germline, CDR1 SGHRS and CDR2 YFSETQ.

This clonotype was detected only a few times. V is TRBV5-6 and J is TRBJ2-1; D call uncertain. The germline V gene encodes CDR1 SGHDT and CDR2 YYEEEE. V was clipped by 4 bases and J by 9 bases, with 14 bases between them. This CDR3 has 13 residues. CDR3 in DNA: TGTGCCAGCAGCCAAGGCCGGAAGACTGAGCAGTTCTTC. It yields the protein CASSQGRKTEQFF.

The V gene is TRBV18, the J gene TRBJ1-4; D not certain. This CDR3 has 20 residues. Germline V gene data show CDR1 as KGHSH and CDR2 as LQKENI. Trimming cost V 4 bases and J 3 bases, with 27 bases left between them. The CDR3 DNA reads TGTGCCAGCTCACACACCCAATCGTTCCACCACCAACCGGCTAATGAAAAACTGTTTTTT. This encodes CASSHTQSFHHQPANEKLFF.

The CDR3 here is CAWSGTGGEYF. For the CDR3, the DNA is TGTGCCTGGAGTGGGACAGGGGGCGAGTACTTC. The V call is TRBV30, the J call TRBJ2-5, with TRBD1 matching over 11 bases. Germline V CDR1 and CDR2: GTSNPN, SVGIG (reference sequence). The CDR3 is made up of 11 amino acids. The junction had 1 base not matched to a gene; V was cut back by 1 base and J by 12 bases.

This rearrangement joins TRBV4-3 to TRBJ1-2; unclear D gene. Germline loops: CDR1 LGHNA, CDR2 YSLEER. V lost 1 base and J 3 bases, leaving 12 bases between the germline ends. The CDR3 has 15 amino acids. The CDR3 protein is CASSQGLTEDYGYTF. The CDR3 DNA sequence: TGCGCCAGCAGCCAAGGTTTAACCGAGGACTATGGCTACACCTTC.

The chain links TRBV20-1 to TRBJ1-2; no firm D call. Trimming removed 0 bases from V and 4 bases from J, with 9 bases in between. The CDR3 length is 13 residues. The germline V gene encodes CDR1 DFQATT and CDR2 SNEGSKA (reference sequence). The CDR3 nucleotides are TGCAGTGCTAGAGATGGCCGGGGCTATGGCTACACCTTC. Its protein product is CSARDGRGYGYTF.

This clonotype was seen at least ten times. CDR3 bases: TGTGCTAGTGGTCCTGACAGCATGAACACTGAAGCTTTCTTT. Amino acid sequence: CASGPDSMNTEAFF. This chain joins TRBV12-5 and TRBJ1-1; maybe TRBD1 (5 bases). V was shortened by 5 bases and J by 0 bases, with 10 bases between the two germline ends. From germline, CDR1 is LGHNT and CDR2 FRNRAP. The CDR3 length is 14 residues.

The chain joins TRBV7-9 to TRBJ2-2; 7 nucleotides agree with TRBD1. Trimming cost V 6 bases and J 3 bases; bases outside gene matches: 10. Per germline, CDR1 SEHNR and CDR2 FQNEAQ (reference sequence). The CDR3 spans 16 residues. The CDR3 protein is CASSLLRDRDTGELFF. As DNA, the CDR3 is TGTGCCAGCAGTCTACTCCGGGACAGAGACACCGGGGAGCTGTTTTTT.

This clonotype was seen more than once but under ten times. The genes are TRBV12-3 or TRBV12-4 and TRBJ2-3; tentative D call: TRBD1 (6 bases). Trimming cost V 3 bases and J 3 bases, with 10 bases left between them. CDR3 length: 14 residues. The CDR3 loop is CASSFQGQTDTQYF. CDR3 DNA sequence: TGTGCCAGCAGTTTCCAGGGGCAGACAGATACGCAGTATTTT.